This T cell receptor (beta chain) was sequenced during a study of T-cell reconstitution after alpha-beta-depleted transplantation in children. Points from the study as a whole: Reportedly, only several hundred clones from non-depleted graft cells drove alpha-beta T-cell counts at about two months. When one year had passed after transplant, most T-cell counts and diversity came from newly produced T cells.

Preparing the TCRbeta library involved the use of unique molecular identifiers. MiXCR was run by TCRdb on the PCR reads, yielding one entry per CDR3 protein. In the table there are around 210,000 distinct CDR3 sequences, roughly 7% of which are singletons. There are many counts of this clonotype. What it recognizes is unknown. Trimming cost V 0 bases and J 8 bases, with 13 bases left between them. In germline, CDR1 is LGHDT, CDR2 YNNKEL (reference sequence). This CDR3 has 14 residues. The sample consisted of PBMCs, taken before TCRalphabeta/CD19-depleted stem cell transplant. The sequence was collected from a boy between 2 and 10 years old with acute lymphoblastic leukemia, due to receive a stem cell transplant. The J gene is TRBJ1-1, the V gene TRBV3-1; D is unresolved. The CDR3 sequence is CASSQEDGLKEAFF. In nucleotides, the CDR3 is TGTGCCAGCAGCCAAGAAGATGGGCTGAAGGAAGCTTTCTTT.